A single sample gave rise to the 32 T cell receptor beta chains below, sequenced in a study of shared clonotypes between healthy human individuals. Naive CD8 cells lacked CD45RO, underwent positive selection for CCR7 and left out terminally differentiated effector memory CD45RA+ cells. Data came from immunoSEQ multiplex PCR; TCRdb stores just in-frame clones and leaves some out. Of some 2 million clones in the sample, around 96% were seen once. The sequenced material came from naive CD8+ T cells sorted from blood. All receptors come from a man aged 18 to 30 in good health.

The CDR3 nucleotides are TGCAGTGCTGGGGACGGGTCCGAGCAGTACTTC. Protein: CSAGDGSEQYF. The chain links TRBV20-1 to TRBJ2-7; the D gene could be TRBD1 or TRBD2 (5 bases each). Per the germline V gene, CDR1 is DFQATT and CDR2 is SNEGSKA (reference sequence). Trimming removed 5 bases from V and 6 bases from J, with 11 bases in between. The CDR3 consists of 11 residues.

J is TRBJ2-7 and V is TRBV5-1; 13 nucleotides line up with TRBD2. The V gene end was trimmed by 5 bases and the J gene end by 6 bases; junction bases not matched to a gene: 5. The CDR3 covers 14 residues. From germline, CDR1 is SGHRS and CDR2 YFSETQ. Written as DNA, the CDR3 is TGCGCCAGCAGTGGACTAGCGGGGGCGATCGAGCAGTACTTC. It encodes CASSGLAGAIEQYF.

V usage is TRBV25-1 and J usage is TRBJ1-6, with D unclear. Trimming pared 5 bases from V and 5 bases from J, leaving 16 bases between. This CDR3 region has 16 residues. The germline V gene has CDR1 MGHDK and CDR2 SYGVNS. This chain's CDR3 is CASSKDREGDNSPLHF. CDR3 sequence (DNA): TGTGCCAGCAGTAAGGACCGGGAAGGTGATAATTCACCCCTCCACTTT.

This chain links TRBV11-2 with TRBJ2-7; TRBD2 agrees at 7 bases. The V gene's germline CDR1 is SGHAT and CDR2 FQNNGV. The CDR3 has 17 amino acids. V lost 3 bases and J lost 0; bases outside the gene matches: 11. This chain's CDR3 is CASSFRGGFALSYEQYF. For the CDR3, the DNA is TGTGCCAGCAGCTTTAGGGGAGGGTTCGCCCTCTCCTACGAGCAGTACTTC.

This clone was detected only a few times. The rearrangement joins TRBV2 to TRBJ2-7, with 12 bases that match TRBD2. Germline CDR1 is SNHLY and CDR2 is FYNNEI. This CDR3 spans 14 amino acids. Trimming at V came to 8 bases and at J to 0 bases, leaving 2 bases not matched to a gene. The CDR3 region has the DNA TGTGCCAGCGGACTAGCGGGGTACTCCTACGAGCAGTACTTC. Translation gives CASGLAGYSYEQYF. The full variable domain, with the rest looked up from reference TRBV2 and TRBJ2-7, is EPEVTQTPSHQVTQMGQEVILRCVPISNHLYFYWYRQILGQKVEFLVSFYNNEISEKSEIFDDQFSVERPDGSNFTLKIRSTKLEDSAMYFCASGLAGYSYEQYFGPGTRLTVT.

Worth noting for this clone: This specimen includes other DNA sequences encoding the same CDR3. The CDR3 DNA reads TGTGCCAGCAGTCGGGGACAGGGAGGGGAGACCCAGTACTTC. It is translated as CASSRGQGGETQYF. This chain connects TRBV6-5 to TRBJ2-5, with 9 bases lining up with TRBD1. V lost 5 bases and J lost 5; bases outside the gene matches: 6. Germline values: CDR1 MNHEY, CDR2 SVGAGI. The length of the CDR3 is 14 residues.

The J gene is TRBJ1-2, the V gene TRBV11-2, with D hard to call. Germline lookup yields CDR1 SGHAT and CDR2 FQNNGV. The CDR3 runs to 14 residues. Trimming left V 1 base short and J 5 bases short, with 11 bases between. In DNA, the CDR3 is TGTGCCAGCAGCTTAGGAGGGCAGAAGTATGGCTACACCTTC. It encodes CASSLGGQKYGYTF. Together with reference TRBV11-2 and TRBJ1-2, the CDR3 gives the full variable domain: EAGVAQSPRYKIIEKRQSVAFWCNPISGHATLYWYQQILGQGPKLLIQFQNNGVVDDSQLPKDRFSAERLKGVDSTLKIQPAKLEDSAVYLCASSLGGQKYGYTFGSGTRLTVV.

This chain connects TRBV6-6 to TRBJ1-6; 8 bases map to TRBD1. V dropped 2 bases and J dropped 6; count of bases not matched to a gene: 0. The CDR3 has 14 amino acids. Per the germline V gene, CDR1 is MNHNY and CDR2 is SVGAGI (reference sequence). Written as DNA, the CDR3 is TGTGCCAGCAGTTACGACAGGGGTAATTCACCCCTCCACTTT. It specifies CASSYDRGNSPLHF.

On this clone itself: This specimen includes other DNA sequences encoding the same CDR3. The chain carries TRBV29-1 and TRBJ2-2; D remains ambiguous. The length of the CDR3 is 12 residues. The V gene lost 4 bases and the J gene lost 7 bases, with 10 bases spanning the gap. Germline CDR1 is SQVTM and CDR2 is ANQGSEA. CDR3 sequence reads: CSVVAADGELFF. In DNA form, the CDR3 reads TGCAGCGTTGTAGCCGCCGACGGGGAGCTGTTTTTT.

J is TRBJ1-1 and V is TRBV7-2; 8 nucleotides line up with TRBD1. The CDR3 sequence is 17 residues long. The ends lost 5 bases at V and 1 base at J; junction bases unmatched: 12. The V gene's germline CDR1 is SGHTA and CDR2 FQGNSA. Here the CDR3 reads CASSAGTGPPRNTEAFF. The DNA for the CDR3 is TGTGCCAGCAGCGCCGGGACAGGCCCCCCACGGAACACTGAAGCTTTCTTT.

This rearrangement joins TRBV5-1 to TRBJ2-5, with unresolved D. This CDR3 region has 15 residues. V shed 4 bases and J shed 5 bases, with 18 bases lying between them. The germline CDR1 and CDR2 sequences are SGHRS and YFSETQ. CDR3 coding DNA: TGCGCCAGCAGCCCTCGGGCGGCCCATTACGAGACCCAGTACTTC. Amino acid sequence: CASSPRAAHYETQYF.

DNA of the CDR3: TGTGCCAGCAGCGGGGGAATAAACACCATATATTTT. The encoded protein is CASSGGINTIYF. The chain joins TRBV6-6 to TRBJ1-3, with a tentative D call TRBD1 (5 bases). The ends were cut back, 6 bases at V and 6 bases at J, with 9 bases in the middle. The CDR3 has 12 residues. Germline-derived CDR1 and CDR2 are MNHNY and SVGAGI (reference sequence).

Turning to this clone: Other DNA sequences from this sample encode an identical CDR3 as well. The V gene is TRBV5-6, the J gene TRBJ2-7; D gene unclear. Germline-derived CDR1 and CDR2 are SGHDT and YYEEEE. V lost 0 bases and J lost 7, with 8 bases in between. The CDR3 consists of 12 residues. The CDR3 DNA sequence: TGTGCCAGCAGCTTGGCTGACGGAGAGCAGTACTTC. This gives the protein CASSLADGEQYF. Based on the CDR3 plus reference TRBV5-6 and TRBJ2-7, the full variable domain is DAGVTQSPTHLIKTRGQQVTLRCSPKSGHDTVSWYQQALGQGPQFIFQYYEEEERQRGNFPDRFSGHQFPNYSSELNVNALLLGDSALYLCASSLADGEQYFGPGTRLTVT.

The V gene is TRBV19, the J gene TRBJ1-1; D is uncertain. Trimming removed 0 bases from V and 1 base from J, with 21 bases in between. The CDR3 has 19 amino acids. Germline CDR1 LNHDA, CDR2 SQIVND (reference sequence). The CDR3 DNA is TGTGCCAGTAGTATAGACGCCAGTCTCCTCTGGCGGGGGAACACTGAAGCTTTCTTT. Translated, it gives CASSIDASLLWRGNTEAFF.

This clone occurred a few times. J is TRBJ1-2 and V is TRBV7-9; no firm D call. The germline CDR1 and CDR2 sequences are SEHNR and FQNEAQ (reference sequence). V lost 5 bases and J 7 bases, leaving 11 bases between the germline ends. This CDR3 is built from 12 residues. This chain's CDR3 is CASSQKAAGYTF. DNA of the CDR3: TGTGCCAGCAGCCAGAAGGCGGCTGGCTACACCTTC.

The rearrangement links TRBV4-1 to TRBJ1-6, with a weak D call TRBD1 (6 bases). Germline CDR1 reads MGHRA; CDR2 reads YSYEKL. V lost 4 bases and J 6 bases, leaving 13 bases between the germline ends. The CDR3 contains 15 residues. CDR3 sequence (DNA): TGCGCCAGCAGCCCAACCGGGACACCTAATTCACCCCTCCACTTT. It codes for CASSPTGTPNSPLHF.

The genes are TRBV9 and TRBJ2-7; tentatively, D is TRBD1 or TRBD2 (6 bases each). CDR1 SGDLS and CDR2 YYNGEE come from the germline V gene. This CDR3 is 13 amino acids long. V gave up 0 bases and J gave up 7 bases, with 11 bases separating them. The CDR3 reads CASSVEGGQEQYF. CDR3 sequence (DNA): TGTGCCAGCAGCGTAGAGGGAGGACAGGAGCAGTACTTC.

This chain uses TRBV28 with TRBJ1-4; D possibly corresponds to TRBD1 (5 bases). Germline-derived CDR1 and CDR2 are MDHEN and SYDVKM. Trimming shortened V by 5 bases and J by 8 bases, and 18 bases separated the two germline ends. This CDR3 spans 15 amino acids. The CDR3 DNA reads TGTGCCAGCAGTGTGGGACCTCCCCTGGGGGAAAAACTGTTTTTT. Translating it yields CASSVGPPLGEKLFF.

This chain joins TRBV7-6 and TRBJ2-1; TRBD1 might be the D (6 bases). The CDR3 totals 15 residues. Germline CDR1 and CDR2: SGHVS and FNYEAQ. Deletions cut 6 bases from V and 7 bases from J, with 19 bases between. The CDR3 loop reads CASSRGGPVGNEQFF. Here the CDR3 DNA reads TGTGCCAGCAGTCGAGGGGGTCCCGTGGGGAATGAGCAGTTCTTC.

This clone is a singleton in its sample. In this CDR3 the conserved last residue, phenylalanine or tryptophan, is missing, so a read error is likely. The V and J genes are TRBV25-1 and TRBJ1-6, with D possibly matching TRBD1 (5 bases). The CDR3 is made up of 15 amino acids. Trimming pared 1 base from V and 8 bases from J, leaving 12 bases between. Germline V gives CDR1 MGHDK, CDR2 SYGVNS. CDR3: CASSEWGTPDSPLHL. For the CDR3, the DNA is TGTGCCAGCAGTGAATGGGGGACCCCAGATTCACCCCTCCACCTT.

The J gene is TRBJ2-3, the V gene TRBV7-6; D possibly corresponds to TRBD1 (6 bases). The CDR3 contains 12 residues. Germline loops: CDR1 SGHVS, CDR2 FNYEAQ. Deletions cut 5 bases from V and 14 bases from J, with 17 bases between. This CDR3 reads CASSNRQDPPYF. The CDR3 nucleotides are TGTGCCAGCAGCAACCGACAGGATCCGCCGTATTTT.

The chain has TRBV6-6 and TRBJ1-2; 9 bases are a match to TRBD1. CDR1 MNHNY and CDR2 SVGAGI come from the germline V gene (reference sequence). V shed 9 bases, J shed 5 bases, and the junction held 10 bases outside the gene matches. The CDR3 covers 14 residues. The CDR3: CASNLDRGWYGYTF. CDR3 sequence (DNA): TGTGCCAGTAATCTTGACAGGGGGTGGTATGGCTACACCTTC.

This sequence joins TRBV7-9 and TRBJ2-2; 12 bases are shared with TRBD2. With 6 bases clipped from V and 6 bases from J, the junction kept 5 bases outside the gene matches. CDR1 and CDR2 (germline): SEHNR, FQNEAQ (reference sequence). CDR3 length equals 15 residues. CDR3 amino acids: CASSPLAGGPGELFF. In DNA form, the CDR3 reads TGTGCCAGCAGTCCTCTAGCGGGAGGGCCCGGGGAGCTGTTTTTT.

J is TRBJ2-7 and V is TRBV5-1; 10 bases align to TRBD2. J gave up 2 bases and V 0 bases, and 5 bases lay outside the gene matches. Per the germline V gene, CDR1 is SGHRS and CDR2 is YFSETQ. This CDR3 spans 16 amino acids. CDR3 loop: CASSLAITSGTYEQYF. CDR3 sequence (DNA): TGCGCCAGCAGCTTGGCCATAACTAGCGGGACCTACGAGCAGTACTTC. Full variable domain (outside the CDR3, taken from reference TRBV5-1 and TRBJ2-7): KAGVTQTPRYLIKTRGQQVTLSCSPISGHRSVSWYQQTPGQGLQFLFEYFSETQRNKGNFPGRFSGRQFSNSRSEMNVSTLELGDSALYLCASSLAITSGTYEQYFGPGTRLTVT.

The genes are TRBV6-5 and TRBJ2-1; D might be TRBD2 (6 bases). Deletions cut 10 bases from V and 0 bases from J, with 16 bases between. Germline CDR1 and CDR2: MNHEY and SVGAGI. The CDR3 is 15 amino acids. The CDR3 DNA follows: TGTGCCACCAGGGAGTTTAGCGGCTCCTACAATGAGCAGTTCTTC. Residues: CATREFSGSYNEQFF.

The chain is built from TRBV6-1 and TRBJ2-7; no firm D call. The germline V gene has CDR1 MNHNS and CDR2 SASEGT. V lost 2 bases and J lost 4, with 6 bases in between. This CDR3 comprises 12 residues. The CDR3 sequence is CASSEHAYEQYF. CDR3 in DNA: TGTGCCAGCAGTGAACATGCATACGAGCAGTACTTC.

This clone appeared a few times. The chain is built from TRBV7-9 and TRBJ1-2; no clear D gene. CDR3 size: 13 residues. V lost 3 bases and J 6 bases, leaving 11 bases between the germline ends. Per the germline V gene, CDR1 is SEHNR and CDR2 is FQNEAQ (reference sequence). The CDR3 spells CASSLGWPDGYTF. In DNA, the CDR3 is TGTGCCAGCAGCTTGGGGTGGCCGGATGGCTACACCTTC.

The chain joins TRBV11-2 to TRBJ1-1, with D possibly TRBD1 on 6 matching bases. Between the trimmed V and J ends, which lost 4 bases and 3 bases, there was a span of 6 bases. Germline lookup yields CDR1 SGHAT and CDR2 FQNNGV. This CDR3 contains 12 residues. CDR3: CASSYRDTEAFF. Written as DNA, the CDR3 is TGTGCCAGCAGCTACAGGGACACTGAAGCTTTCTTT.

The chain recombines TRBV5-1 with TRBJ2-7; the D is unclear. CDR3 length equals 13 residues. V lost 5 bases and J lost 3, with 12 bases in between. Germline V gene data show CDR1 as SGHRS and CDR2 as YFSETQ. The CDR3 here is CASRDDGYYEQYF. DNA of the CDR3: TGCGCCAGCAGGGATGACGGATACTACGAGCAGTACTTC.

With respect to this clone: The same CDR3 arises from other DNA sequences in this sample as well. The chain recombines TRBV5-1 with TRBJ2-3; D unclear. The V gene lost 1 base and the J gene lost 0 bases, with 3 bases spanning the gap. Germline V lookup: CDR1 SGHRS, CDR2 YFSETQ. This CDR3 comprises 13 residues. The CDR3 sequence: CASSLSSTDTQYF. CDR3 nucleotides: TGCGCCAGCAGCTTGTCTAGCACAGATACGCAGTATTTT.

Worth noting for this clone: This sample includes further DNA sequences coding for the same CDR3. The chain employs TRBV5-4 and TRBJ2-7; 9 nucleotides agree with TRBD1. Germline CDR1 SGHNT, CDR2 YYREEE (reference sequence). V shed 0 bases and J 4 bases; nucleotides not matched to a gene: 5. CDR3 length: 15 amino acids. This CDR3 reads CASSLGDREGYEQYF. The CDR3 DNA follows: TGTGCCAGCAGCTTGGGGGACAGGGAAGGATACGAGCAGTACTTC. Full variable domain (missing parts from reference TRBV5-4 and TRBJ2-7): ETGVTQSPTHLIKTRGQQVTLRCSSQSGHNTVSWYQQALGQGPQFIFQYYREEENGRGNFPPRFSGLQFPNYSSELNVNALELDDSALYLCASSLGDREGYEQYFGPGTRLTVT.

As regards this clone: The sample contains more than one DNA sequence encoding this CDR3. V usage is TRBV7-8 and J usage is TRBJ2-7; TRBD2 agrees at 10 bases. The CDR3 loop spans 18 amino acids. The V gene end was trimmed by 0 bases and the J gene end by 0 bases; junction bases not matched to a gene: 8. The germline V gene encodes CDR1 SGHVS and CDR2 FQNEAQ. CDR3 nucleotide sequence: TGTGCCAGCAGCTTAGCCGGGACTAGCGTTCGTATCTCCTACGAGCAGTACTTC. Its protein product is CASSLAGTSVRISYEQYF.